These 12 T cell receptor beta chains originate from one sample sequenced in a study of blood T cell repertoires in COVID-19. Some clones are missing from TCRdb's copy, which holds only in-frame ones; the method was immunoSEQ multiplex PCR. The sample holds roughly 70,000 clones, 80% to 90% seen once. Sequenced: peripheral blood. The origin of the receptors is a woman aged 80 or older with active or convalescent COVID-19.

The chain links TRBV19 to TRBJ2-7; 9 nucleotides agree with TRBD1. Trimming cost V 6 bases and J 6 bases; bases outside gene matches: 0. Germline-derived CDR1 and CDR2 are LNHDA and SQIVND (reference sequence). The CDR3 runs to 11 residues. The CDR3 DNA reads as TGTGCCAGTAGGGGACAGGGCGAGCAGTACTTC. Its protein product is CASRGQGEQYF. The whole variable domain, filled in from reference TRBV19 and TRBJ2-7, reads DGGITQSPKYLFRKEGQNVTLSCEQNLNHDAMYWYRQDPGQGLRLIYYSQIVNDFQKGDIAEGYSVSREKKESFPLTVTSAQKNPTAFYLCASRGQGEQYFGPGTRLTVT.

The CDR3 protein is CASSQLAVSTDTQYF. The CDR3 DNA reads TGTGCCAGCAGCCAACTAGCGGTCAGCACAGATACGCAGTATTTT. The chain uses TRBV7-3 and TRBJ2-3; 8 bases are a match to TRBD2. With V trimmed by 5 bases and J by 0 bases, 4 bases remained unmatched. The CDR3 extends over 15 amino acids. Germline V CDR1 and CDR2: SGHTA, FQGTGA.

J is TRBJ2-7 and V is TRBV23-1; no clear D. TRBV23-1 is filed as an ORF, its function uncertain. V was pared by 8 bases and J by 4 bases, with 9 bases between. This CDR3 spans 11 amino acids. The chain's CDR3 is CASRNEYEQYF. As DNA, the CDR3 is TGCGCCAGCCGAAACGAGTACGAGCAGTACTTC.

The chain couples TRBV4-3 to TRBJ2-5; 8 bases agree with TRBD2. CDR1 LGHNA and CDR2 YSLEER come from the germline V gene. CDR3 length: 16 residues. J was trimmed by 5 bases and V by 0 bases; bases with no gene match: 8. The CDR3 region has the DNA TGCGCCAGCAGCCAAGAGGGGGCGGGGGGCTTTGAGACCCAGTACTTC. Protein sequence: CASSQEGAGGFETQYF.

This chain connects TRBV30 to TRBJ2-5; D is possibly TRBD2 (7 bases). The CDR3 is made up of 13 amino acids. Germline V gene sequence: CDR1 GTSNPN, CDR2 SVGIG (reference sequence). The V end was cut by 0 bases, the J end by 6 bases, with 11 bases between. Here the CDR3 DNA reads TGTGCCTGGAGTGTGGGAGGGGGGCAGACCCAGTACTTC. Translated, it gives CAWSVGGGQTQYF.

This clone is a singleton in its sample. The chain has TRBV6-1 and TRBJ1-2, with D possibly TRBD1 on 6 matching bases. From germline, CDR1 is MNHNS and CDR2 SASEGT. V was pared by 1 base and J by 5 bases, with 14 bases between. There are 15 residues in the CDR3. Written as DNA, the CDR3 is TGTGCCAGCAGTGAAGGGGGGACAAAAATATATGGCTACACCTTC. Its protein product is CASSEGGTKIYGYTF.

This sequence joins TRBV5-1 and TRBJ2-3; the D is unclear. V shed 0 bases and J shed 4 bases, with 3 bases lying between them. CDR3 size: 12 residues. Germline V CDR1 and CDR2: SGHRS, YFSETQ. This CDR3 reads CASSLAADTQYF. As DNA, the CDR3 is TGCGCCAGCAGCTTGGCTGCAGATACGCAGTATTTT.

V is TRBV7-2 and J is TRBJ2-5, with 11 bases aligning to TRBD2. The V segment lost 5 bases and the J segment 5 bases; nucleotides outside the gene matches: 10. Germline CDR1 and CDR2: SGHTA and FQGNSA. The CDR3 is 16 amino acids. In nucleotides, the CDR3 is TGTGCCAGCAGCCAACAACTAGCGGGGGTGGGGGAGACCCAGTACTTC. Translated: CASSQQLAGVGETQYF.

This clone appeared once. The gene calls are TRBV2 and TRBJ1-4; 9 nucleotides match TRBD1. This CDR3 region has 15 residues. V was clipped by 4 bases and J by 8 bases; unmatched bases: 8. From germline, CDR1 is SNHLY and CDR2 FYNNEI. This chain's CDR3 is CASSGGTGLNEKLFF. Written as DNA, the CDR3 is TGTGCCAGCAGTGGGGGGACAGGGCTCAACGAAAAACTGTTTTTT.

In DNA, the CDR3 is TGTGCCAGCTCACCCCGAGTAGATACGCAGTATTTT. It encodes CASSPRVDTQYF. This chain joins TRBV18 and TRBJ2-3; D is undetermined. Trimming took off 3 bases at V and 5 bases at J, with 6 bases between the two ends. CDR1 and CDR2 (germline): KGHSH, LQKENI. The length of the CDR3 is 12 residues.

CDR3 DNA: TGTGCCAGCAGCGTGACAGAAAACACTGAAGCTTTCTTT. Amino acid sequence: CASSVTENTEAFF. The V and J genes are TRBV6-5 and TRBJ1-1; weak D call: TRBD1 (5 bases). Germline CDR1 reads MNHEY; CDR2 reads SVGAGI. The length of the CDR3 is 13 residues. V lost 6 bases and J 2 bases, leaving 10 bases between the germline ends.

This clone occurred a few times. The chain uses TRBV9 and TRBJ2-2; no reliable D call. Germline V lookup: CDR1 SGDLS, CDR2 YYNGEE. This CDR3 spans 12 amino acids. Trimming took 4 bases from V and 5 from J, leaving 6 bases between them. The DNA of the CDR3 is TGTGCCAGCAGCTCCCAAACCGGGGAGCTGTTTTTT. Protein product: CASSSQTGELFF.